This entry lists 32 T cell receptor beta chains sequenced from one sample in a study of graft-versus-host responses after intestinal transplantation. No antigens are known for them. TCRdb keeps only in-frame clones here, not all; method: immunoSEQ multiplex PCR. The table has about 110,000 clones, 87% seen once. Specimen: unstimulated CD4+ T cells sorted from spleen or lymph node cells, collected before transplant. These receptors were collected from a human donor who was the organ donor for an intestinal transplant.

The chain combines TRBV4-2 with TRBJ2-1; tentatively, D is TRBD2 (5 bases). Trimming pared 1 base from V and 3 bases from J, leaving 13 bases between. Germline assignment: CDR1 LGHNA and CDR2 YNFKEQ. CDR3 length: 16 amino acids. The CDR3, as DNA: TGTGCCAGCAGCCAAGGGGAGACTTCCCACTACAATGAGCAGTTCTTC. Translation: CASSQGETSHYNEQFF.

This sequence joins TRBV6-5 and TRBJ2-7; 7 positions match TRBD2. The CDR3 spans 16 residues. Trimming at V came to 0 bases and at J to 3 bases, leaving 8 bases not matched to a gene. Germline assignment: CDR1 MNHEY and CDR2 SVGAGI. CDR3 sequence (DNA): TGTGCCAGCAGTTACTCGAATAGCGGGTACTACTACGAGCAGTACTTC. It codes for CASSYSNSGYYYEQYF.

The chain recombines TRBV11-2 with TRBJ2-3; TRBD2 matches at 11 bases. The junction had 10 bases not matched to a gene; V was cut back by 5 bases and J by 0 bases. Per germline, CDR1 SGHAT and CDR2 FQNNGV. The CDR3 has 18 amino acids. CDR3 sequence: CASSVRPGLADSTDTQYF. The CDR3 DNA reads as TGTGCCAGCAGCGTACGCCCGGGACTAGCGGATAGCACAGATACGCAGTATTTT.

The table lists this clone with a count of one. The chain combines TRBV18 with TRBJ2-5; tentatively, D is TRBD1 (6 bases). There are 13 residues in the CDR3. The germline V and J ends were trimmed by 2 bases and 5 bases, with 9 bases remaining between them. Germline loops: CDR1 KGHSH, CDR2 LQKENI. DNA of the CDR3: TGTGCCAGCTCACCAGACACAGGGGAGACCCAGTACTTC. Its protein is CASSPDTGETQYF. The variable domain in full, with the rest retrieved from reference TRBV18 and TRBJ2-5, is NAGVMQNPRHLVRRRGQEARLRCSPMKGHSHVYWYRQLPEEGLKFMVYLQKENIIDESGMPKERFSAEFPKEGPSILRIQQVVRGDSAAYFCASSPDTGETQYFGPGTRLLVL.

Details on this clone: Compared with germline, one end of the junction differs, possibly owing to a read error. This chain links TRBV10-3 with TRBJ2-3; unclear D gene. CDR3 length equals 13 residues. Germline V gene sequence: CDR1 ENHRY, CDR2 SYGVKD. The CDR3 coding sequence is TGTGCCGTCAGTGAGACTAGCACAGATACGCAGTATTTT. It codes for CAVSETSTDTQYF.

For the CDR3, the DNA is TGTGCCAGCAGCCGCTCTGAACCAAACCAGTCCCTCCTTTACTACGAGCAGTACTTC. It yields the protein CASSRSEPNQSLLYYEQYF. V usage is TRBV7-7 and J usage is TRBJ2-7; D is uncertain. This CDR3 contains 19 residues. CDR1 is SSHAT and CDR2 is FNYEAQ in the germline V gene (reference sequence). Trimming left V 5 bases short and J 3 bases short, with 29 bases between. Complete variable domain (other parts from reference TRBV7-7 and TRBJ2-7): GAGVSQSPRYKVTKRGQDVTLRCDPISSHATLYWYQQALGQGPEFLTYFNYEAQPDKSGLPSDRFSAERPEGSISTLTIQRTEQRDSAMYRCASSRSEPNQSLLYYEQYFGPGTRLTVT.

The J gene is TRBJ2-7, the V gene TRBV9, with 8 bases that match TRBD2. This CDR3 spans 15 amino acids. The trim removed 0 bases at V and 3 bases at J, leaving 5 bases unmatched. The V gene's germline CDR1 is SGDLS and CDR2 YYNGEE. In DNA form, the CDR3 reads TGTGCCAGCAGCGTAGCTGCGGGGGGATACTACGAGCAGTACTTC. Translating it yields CASSVAAGGYYEQYF.

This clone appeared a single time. This CDR3 reads CASSLWENNEQFF. The CDR3 DNA is TGTGCCAGCAGTTTATGGGAGAACAATGAGCAGTTCTTC. The chain joins TRBV27 to TRBJ2-1; possible D gene TRBD2, 5 bases. The germline V gene has CDR1 MNHEY and CDR2 SMNVEV (reference sequence). CDR3 size: 13 residues. V was pared by 1 base and J by 5 bases, with 6 bases between.

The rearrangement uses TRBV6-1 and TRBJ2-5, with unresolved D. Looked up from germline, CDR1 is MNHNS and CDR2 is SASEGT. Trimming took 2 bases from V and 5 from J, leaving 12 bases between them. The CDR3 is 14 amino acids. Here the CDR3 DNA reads TGTGCCAGCAGTGAAATTGACTCTGGGGAGACCCAGTACTTC. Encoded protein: CASSEIDSGETQYF.

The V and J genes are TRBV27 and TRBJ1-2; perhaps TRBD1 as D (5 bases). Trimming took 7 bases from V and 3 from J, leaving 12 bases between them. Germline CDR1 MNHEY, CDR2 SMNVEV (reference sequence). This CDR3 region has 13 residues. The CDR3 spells CASKEQEDYGYTF. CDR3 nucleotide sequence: TGTGCCAGCAAAGAACAGGAGGACTATGGCTACACCTTC.

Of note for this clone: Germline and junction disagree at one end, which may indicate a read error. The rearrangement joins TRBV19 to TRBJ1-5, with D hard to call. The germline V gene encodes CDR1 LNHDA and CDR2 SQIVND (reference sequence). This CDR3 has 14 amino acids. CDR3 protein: CASNIGYSNQPQHF. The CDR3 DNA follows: TGTGCCAGTAATATAGGCTATAGCAATCAGCCCCAGCATTTT. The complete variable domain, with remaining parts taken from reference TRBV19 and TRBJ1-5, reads DGGITQSPKYLFRKEGQNVTLSCEQNLNHDAMYWYRQDPGQGLRLIYYSQIVNDFQKGDIAEGYSVSREKKESFPLTVTSAQKNPTAFYLCASNIGYSNQPQHFGDGTRLSIL.

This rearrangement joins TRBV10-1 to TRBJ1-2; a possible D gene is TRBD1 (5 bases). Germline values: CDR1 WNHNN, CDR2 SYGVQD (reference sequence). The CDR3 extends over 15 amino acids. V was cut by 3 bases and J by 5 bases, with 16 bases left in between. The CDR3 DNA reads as TGCGCCAGCAGTGATAGAGTCAGGGCAGAATATGGCTACACCTTC. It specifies CASSDRVRAEYGYTF.

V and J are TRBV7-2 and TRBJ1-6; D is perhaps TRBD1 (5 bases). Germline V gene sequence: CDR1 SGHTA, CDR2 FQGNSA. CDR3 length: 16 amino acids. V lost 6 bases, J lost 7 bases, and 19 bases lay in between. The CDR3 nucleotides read TGTGCCAGCAGGCTCTCGCCAGGGACGCTAAATTCACCCCTCCACTTT. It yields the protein CASRLSPGTLNSPLHF.

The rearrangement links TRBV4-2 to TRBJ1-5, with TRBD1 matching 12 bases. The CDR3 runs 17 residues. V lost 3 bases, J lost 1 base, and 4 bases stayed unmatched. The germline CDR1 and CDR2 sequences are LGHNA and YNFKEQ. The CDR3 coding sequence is TGTGCCAGCAGCCACGGGACAGGGGGCTACAGCAATCAGCCCCAGCATTTT. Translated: CASSHGTGGYSNQPQHF.

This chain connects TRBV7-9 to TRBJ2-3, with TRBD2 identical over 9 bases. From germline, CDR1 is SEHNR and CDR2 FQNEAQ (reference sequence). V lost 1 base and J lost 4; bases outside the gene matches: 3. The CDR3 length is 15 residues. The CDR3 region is CASSLGGGGADTQYF. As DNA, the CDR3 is TGTGCCAGCAGCTTAGGCGGGGGGGGCGCAGATACGCAGTATTTT.

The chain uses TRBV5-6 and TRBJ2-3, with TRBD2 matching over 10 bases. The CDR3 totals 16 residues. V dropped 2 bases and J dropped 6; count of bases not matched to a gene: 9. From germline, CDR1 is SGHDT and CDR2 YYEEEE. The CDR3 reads CASSFRLAGVTDTQYF. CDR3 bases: TGTGCCAGCAGCTTTCGGCTAGCGGGAGTCACGGATACGCAGTATTTT.

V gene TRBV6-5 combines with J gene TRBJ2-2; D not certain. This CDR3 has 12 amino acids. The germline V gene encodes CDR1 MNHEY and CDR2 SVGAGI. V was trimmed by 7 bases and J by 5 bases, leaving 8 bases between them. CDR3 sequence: CASTKGTGELFF. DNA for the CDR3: TGTGCCAGCACTAAGGGAACCGGGGAGCTGTTTTTT.

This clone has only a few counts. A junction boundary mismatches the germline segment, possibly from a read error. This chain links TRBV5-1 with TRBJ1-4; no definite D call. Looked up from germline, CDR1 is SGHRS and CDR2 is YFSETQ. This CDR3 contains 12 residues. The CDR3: CASSLTSEKLFF. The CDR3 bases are TGCGCCAGCAGCCTAACTAGTGAAAAACTGTTTTTT.

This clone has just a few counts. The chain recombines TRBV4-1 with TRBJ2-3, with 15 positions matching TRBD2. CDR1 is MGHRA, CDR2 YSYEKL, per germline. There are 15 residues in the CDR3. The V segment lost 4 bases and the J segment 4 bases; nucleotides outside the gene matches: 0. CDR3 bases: TGCGCCAGCAGCCGGACTAGCGGGGGGGCAGATACGCAGTATTTT. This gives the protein CASSRTSGGADTQYF.

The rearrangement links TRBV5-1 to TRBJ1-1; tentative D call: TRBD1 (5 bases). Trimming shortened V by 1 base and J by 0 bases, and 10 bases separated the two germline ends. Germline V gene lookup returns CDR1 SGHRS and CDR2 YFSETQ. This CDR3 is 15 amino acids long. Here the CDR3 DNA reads TGCGCCAGCAGCTTGTTAGGGGCCATGAACACTGAAGCTTTCTTT. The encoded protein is CASSLLGAMNTEAFF.

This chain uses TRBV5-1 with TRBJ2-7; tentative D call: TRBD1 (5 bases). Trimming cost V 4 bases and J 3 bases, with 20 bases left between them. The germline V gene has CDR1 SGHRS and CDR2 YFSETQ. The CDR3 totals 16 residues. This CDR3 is CASSPIQLRQSYEQYF. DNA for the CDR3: TGCGCCAGCAGCCCAATACAACTTCGACAGAGCTACGAGCAGTACTTC.

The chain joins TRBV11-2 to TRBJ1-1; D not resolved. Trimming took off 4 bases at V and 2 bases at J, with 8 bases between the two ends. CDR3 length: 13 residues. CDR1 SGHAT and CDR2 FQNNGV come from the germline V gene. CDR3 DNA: TGTGCCAGCAGCTGGAACAGAAACACTGAAGCTTTCTTT. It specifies CASSWNRNTEAFF.

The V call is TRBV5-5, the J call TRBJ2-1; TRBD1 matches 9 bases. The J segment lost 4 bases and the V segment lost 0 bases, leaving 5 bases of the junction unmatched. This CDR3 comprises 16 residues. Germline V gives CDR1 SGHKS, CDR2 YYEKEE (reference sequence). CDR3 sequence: CASSLAPTGGYNEQFF. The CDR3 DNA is TGTGCCAGCAGCTTGGCCCCGACAGGGGGGTACAATGAGCAGTTCTTC. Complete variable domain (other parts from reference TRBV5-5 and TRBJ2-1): DAGVTQSPTHLIKTRGQQVTLRCSPISGHKSVSWYQQVLGQGPQFIFQYYEKEERGRGNFPDRFSARQFPNYSSELNVNALLLGDSALYLCASSLAPTGGYNEQFFGPGTRLTVL.

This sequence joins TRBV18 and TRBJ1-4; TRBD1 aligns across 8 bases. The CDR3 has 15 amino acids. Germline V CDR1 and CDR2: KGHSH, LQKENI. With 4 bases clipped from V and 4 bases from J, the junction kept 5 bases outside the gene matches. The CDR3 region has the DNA TGTGCCAGCTCACGCTCACAGGGGGGTAATGAAAAACTGTTTTTT. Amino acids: CASSRSQGGNEKLFF.

This chain's CDR3 is CASSETYQDTQYF. The DNA for the CDR3 is TGTGCCAGCAGCGAGACTTACCAGGATACGCAGTATTTT. The chain carries TRBV5-5 and TRBJ2-3; no firm D call. The length of the CDR3 is 13 residues. CDR1 is SGHKS and CDR2 is YYEKEE in the germline V gene (reference sequence). V gave up 4 bases and J gave up 6 bases, with 12 bases separating them.

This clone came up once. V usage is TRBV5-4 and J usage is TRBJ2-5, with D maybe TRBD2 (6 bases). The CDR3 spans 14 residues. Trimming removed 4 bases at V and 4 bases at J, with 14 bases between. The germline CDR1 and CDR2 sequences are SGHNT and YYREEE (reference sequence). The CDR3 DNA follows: TGTGCCAGCAGCCGGGGAGGCTGGTCAGAGACCCAGTACTTC. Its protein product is CASSRGGWSETQYF.

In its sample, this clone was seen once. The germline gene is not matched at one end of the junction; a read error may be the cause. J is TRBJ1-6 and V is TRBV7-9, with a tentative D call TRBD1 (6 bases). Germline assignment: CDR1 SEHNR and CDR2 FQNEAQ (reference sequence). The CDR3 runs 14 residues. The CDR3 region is CASRLGGTGSPLHF. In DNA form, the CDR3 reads TGTGCCAGCAGGTTAGGGGGGACGGGATCACCCCTCCACTTT. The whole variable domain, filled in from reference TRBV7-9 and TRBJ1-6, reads DTGVSQNPRHKITKRGQNVTFRCDPISEHNRLYWYRQTLGQGPEFLTYFQNEAQLEKSRLLSDRFSAERPKGSFSTLEIQRTEQGDSAMYLCASRLGGTGSPLHFGNGTRLTVT.

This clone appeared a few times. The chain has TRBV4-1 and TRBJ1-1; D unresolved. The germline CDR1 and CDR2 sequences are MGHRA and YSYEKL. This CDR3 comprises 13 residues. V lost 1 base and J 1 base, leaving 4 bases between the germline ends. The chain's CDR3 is CASSQAGNTEAFF. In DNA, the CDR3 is TGCGCCAGCAGCCAAGCAGGGAACACTGAAGCTTTCTTT.

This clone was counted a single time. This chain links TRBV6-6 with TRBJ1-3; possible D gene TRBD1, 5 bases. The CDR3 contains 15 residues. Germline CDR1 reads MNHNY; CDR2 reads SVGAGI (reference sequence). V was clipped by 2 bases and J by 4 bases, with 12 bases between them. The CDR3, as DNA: TGTGCCAGCAGTTACAACCAGGGAGACGGAAACACCATATATTTT. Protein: CASSYNQGDGNTIYF.

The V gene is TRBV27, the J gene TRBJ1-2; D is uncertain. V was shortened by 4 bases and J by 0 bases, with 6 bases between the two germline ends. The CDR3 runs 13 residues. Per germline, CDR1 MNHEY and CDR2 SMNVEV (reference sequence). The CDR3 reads CASSSTANYGYTF. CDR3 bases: TGTGCCAGCAGTTCCACAGCTAACTATGGCTACACCTTC.

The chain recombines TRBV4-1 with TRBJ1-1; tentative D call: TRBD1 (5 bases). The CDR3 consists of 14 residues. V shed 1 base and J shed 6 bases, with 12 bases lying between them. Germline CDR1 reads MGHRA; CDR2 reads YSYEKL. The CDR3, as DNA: TGCGCCAGCAGCCAAGTATCCAGGGACGCTGAAGCTTTCTTT. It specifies CASSQVSRDAEAFF.

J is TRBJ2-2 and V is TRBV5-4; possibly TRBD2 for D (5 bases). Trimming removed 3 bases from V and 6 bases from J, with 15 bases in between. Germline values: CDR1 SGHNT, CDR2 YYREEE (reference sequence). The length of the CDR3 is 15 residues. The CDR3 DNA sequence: TGTGCCAGCAGCTCTAGCCACCATATATCCGGGGAGCTGTTTTTT. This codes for CASSSSHHISGELFF.